These 17 T cell receptor beta chains were sequenced from one sample in a study of T cell responses to AZD1222 COVID-19 vaccine. Clones were sequenced by immunoSEQ multiplex PCR, and TCRdb holds only the in-frame ones, with some missing. Among 75,000 to 95,000 clones listed, approximately 90% were seen once. The sample here was peripheral blood, taken 28 days after the second AZD1222 dose. The receptors here all came from an adult who received the AZD1222 COVID-19 vaccine.

V usage is TRBV6-5 and J usage is TRBJ2-7; a weak D match, TRBD2 (5 bases). The germline V gene encodes CDR1 MNHEY and CDR2 SVGAGI. Deletions cut 6 bases from V and 5 bases from J, with 17 bases between. CDR3 length: 14 residues. CDR3 DNA: TGTGCCAGCAGCCCCCGACGGGGTCGGGACGAGCAGTACTTC. This gives the protein CASSPRRGRDEQYF.

The CDR3 is CASSVGGSRTTDTQYF. The CDR3 DNA sequence: TGTGCCAGCAGCGTAGGGGGCAGCCGCACCACAGATACGCAGTATTTT. This chain connects TRBV9 to TRBJ2-3; possible D gene TRBD1, 5 bases. The germline CDR1 and CDR2 sequences are SGDLS and YYNGEE. CDR3 length: 16 residues. The V and J ends lost 0 bases and 2 bases respectively, with 13 bases between them.

This clone turned up a few times. V and J are TRBV7-9 and TRBJ2-7, with 9 bases fitting TRBD1. The V and J ends lost 5 bases and 3 bases, in that order; junction bases with no gene match: 2. The germline gives CDR1 SEHNR, CDR2 FQNEAQ (reference sequence). The CDR3 is 13 amino acids. CDR3 sequence reads: CASSPTGGYEQYF. The CDR3 DNA follows: TGTGCCAGCAGCCCGACAGGGGGCTACGAGCAGTACTTC.

The chain uses TRBV10-1 and TRBJ2-1; a possible D gene is TRBD2 (5 bases). V shed 0 bases and J shed 6 bases, with 9 bases lying between them. The CDR3 length is 14 residues. Germline loops: CDR1 WNHNN, CDR2 SYGVQD (reference sequence). CDR3 residues: CASSESSASNEQFF. CDR3 nucleotide sequence: TGCGCCAGCAGTGAGTCTAGCGCTAGCAATGAGCAGTTCTTC.

This rearrangement joins TRBV5-5 to TRBJ2-7, with D perhaps matching TRBD1 (9 bases). Germline values: CDR1 SGHKS, CDR2 YYEKEE (reference sequence). CDR3 length equals 18 residues. Trimming removed 0 bases at V and 6 bases at J, with 25 bases between. The CDR3 DNA follows: TGTGCCAGCAGCTTGGTTATTTCGGTAGCGGGACAGGGACTCGAGCAGTACTTC. This codes for CASSLVISVAGQGLEQYF.

The CDR3, as DNA: TGTGCCAGCAGTGAATATTTGACATCCGGGACAGGGACTTCACCCCTCCACTTT. It encodes CASSEYLTSGTGTSPLHF. The chain is built from TRBV25-1 and TRBJ1-6; 9 positions agree with TRBD1. V shed 0 bases, J shed 9 bases, and the junction held 12 bases outside the gene matches. The CDR3 extends over 18 amino acids. The germline CDR1 and CDR2 sequences are MGHDK and SYGVNS.

The V call is TRBV20-1, the J call TRBJ2-7, with D unclear. There are 11 residues in the CDR3. In germline, CDR1 is DFQATT, CDR2 SNEGSKA (reference sequence). Trimming stripped 1 base from V and 3 bases from J, with 4 bases between. The CDR3 reads CSARVSYEQYF. For the CDR3, the DNA is TGCAGTGCTAGAGTCAGCTACGAGCAGTACTTC.

The chain has TRBV9 and TRBJ2-1; 13 nucleotides match TRBD2. This CDR3 has 18 residues. Germline loops: CDR1 SGDLS, CDR2 YYNGEE. V gave up 7 bases and J gave up 2 bases; unmatched junction bases: 12. The CDR3 coding sequence is TGTGCCAGCGCGTCGGGACTAGCGGGAAGAAGAACCTACAATGAGCAGTTCTTC. Translated: CASASGLAGRRTYNEQFF.

The chain joins TRBV5-6 to TRBJ2-1; a possible D gene is TRBD1 (6 bases). This CDR3 has 11 residues. Trimming cost V 2 bases and J 12 bases, with 9 bases left between them. Germline-derived CDR1 and CDR2 are SGHDT and YYEEEE. This CDR3 is CASSLWGPQFF. CDR3 sequence (DNA): TGTGCCAGCAGCTTATGGGGGCCGCAGTTCTTC.

V gene TRBV19 combines with J gene TRBJ1-2; D remains unclear. Trimming cost V 7 bases and J 0 bases, with 15 bases left between them. The CDR3 covers 15 residues. Germline CDR1 reads LNHDA; CDR2 reads SQIVND (reference sequence). CDR3 DNA: TGTGCCAGTACCATGGGCCAGCGCGCTAACTATGGCTACACCTTC. Encoded protein: CASTMGQRANYGYTF.

Here the CDR3 DNA reads TGCGCCAGCAGCCAACCCACGGGACAGGGCGACACCGGGGAGCTGTTTTTT. Its protein product is CASSQPTGQGDTGELFF. V usage is TRBV4-3 and J usage is TRBJ2-2; 9 bases match TRBD1. CDR1 is LGHNA and CDR2 is YSLEER in the germline V gene. The CDR3 has 17 residues. V gave up 2 bases and J gave up 3 bases; unmatched junction bases: 7.

The J gene is TRBJ2-5, the V gene TRBV11-2, with D unresolved. The CDR3 covers 13 residues. The V end was cut by 4 bases, the J end by 2 bases, with 8 bases between. CDR1 is SGHAT and CDR2 is FQNNGV in the germline V gene. As DNA, the CDR3 is TGTGCCAGCAGCTCAGGAGAGCAAGAGACCCAGTACTTC. As protein: CASSSGEQETQYF.

V is TRBV27 and J is TRBJ2-3, with D uncertain. The CDR3 runs 12 residues. Germline assignment: CDR1 MNHEY and CDR2 SMNVEV (reference sequence). V lost 6 bases to trimming and J lost 4 bases, with 8 bases between them. CDR3 nucleotides: TGTGCCAGCAGGCCAAACCCAGATACGCAGTATTTT. Encoded protein: CASRPNPDTQYF.

The genes are TRBV27 and TRBJ1-5; 7 bases line up with TRBD1. Trimming cost V 6 bases and J 6 bases; bases outside gene matches: 5. The CDR3 has 13 amino acids. Germline values: CDR1 MNHEY, CDR2 SMNVEV (reference sequence). This CDR3 is CASRTGLGQPQHF. CDR3 sequence (DNA): TGTGCCAGCAGGACAGGGCTAGGTCAGCCCCAGCATTTT.

The V call is TRBV7-6, the J call TRBJ2-5, with 11 bases aligning to TRBD2. The J segment lost 3 bases and the V segment lost 2 bases, leaving 11 bases of the junction unmatched. This CDR3 has 18 amino acids. Germline CDR1 and CDR2: SGHVS and FNYEAQ. In DNA form, the CDR3 reads TGTGCCAGCAGCTTAAGGCTAGCGGGAGGACGGGAGGAAGAGACCCAGTACTTC. It specifies CASSLRLAGGREEETQYF.

The chain recombines TRBV6-1 with TRBJ1-5; D is uncertain. The CDR3 has 14 amino acids. CDR1 MNHNS and CDR2 SASEGT come from the germline V gene. Trimming cost V 1 base and J 9 bases, with 13 bases left between them. The CDR3 loop is CASSEDPFAGPQHF. The CDR3 nucleotides are TGTGCCAGCAGTGAAGACCCCTTTGCAGGGCCCCAGCATTTT.

The V and J genes are TRBV5-4 and TRBJ2-7, with D unresolved. V dropped 9 bases and J dropped 7 bases, with 23 bases sitting between them. From germline, CDR1 is SGHNT and CDR2 YYREEE (reference sequence). This CDR3 spans 14 amino acids. The CDR3 reads CATSARQLPVEQYF. The CDR3 nucleotides are TGTGCCACCTCGGCAAGGCAGCTCCCCGTTGAGCAGTACTTC. The full variable domain, with the rest looked up from reference TRBV5-4 and TRBJ2-7, is ETGVTQSPTHLIKTRGQQVTLRCSSQSGHNTVSWYQQALGQGPQFIFQYYREEENGRGNFPPRFSGLQFPNYSSELNVNALELDDSALYLCATSARQLPVEQYFGPGTRLTVT.